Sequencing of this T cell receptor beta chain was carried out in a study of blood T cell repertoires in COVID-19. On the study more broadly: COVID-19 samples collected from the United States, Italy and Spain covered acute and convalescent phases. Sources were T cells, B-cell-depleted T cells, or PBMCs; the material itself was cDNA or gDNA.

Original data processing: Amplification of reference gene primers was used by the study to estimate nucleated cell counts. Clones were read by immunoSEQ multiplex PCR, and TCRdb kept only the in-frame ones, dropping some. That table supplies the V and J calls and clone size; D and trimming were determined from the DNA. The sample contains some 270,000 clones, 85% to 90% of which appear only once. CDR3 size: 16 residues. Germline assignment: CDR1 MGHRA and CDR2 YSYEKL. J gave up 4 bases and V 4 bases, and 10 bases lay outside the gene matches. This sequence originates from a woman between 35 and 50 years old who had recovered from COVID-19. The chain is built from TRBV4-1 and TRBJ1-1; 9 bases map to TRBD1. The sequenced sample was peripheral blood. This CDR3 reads CASSLSGTGQGTEAFF. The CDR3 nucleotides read TGCGCCAGCAGCCTGTCCGGGACAGGGCAGGGCACTGAAGCTTTCTTT.